These 2 T cell receptor beta chains share one sample of origin, sequenced in a study of T-cell memory formation after mild COVID-19. TCRdb independently ran MiXCR on the 5' RACE reads; one entry per CDR3 protein. The data show about 560,000 distinct CDR3 sequences, with around 15% seen just once and roughly 7.8% held by the top ten. The specimen sequenced was PBMCs or a T cell subset sorted from them (not recorded which). These TCRs come from an adult woman who had mild COVID-19 (a few samples of this study predate the infection). Cell type and time point are not known.

This clonotype was found many times. The DNA for the CDR3 is TGTGCCAGCAGCCCAGACCTGGAAAGCACAGATACGCAGTATTTT. It translates to CASSPDLESTDTQYF. V is TRBV7-9 and J is TRBJ2-3; D gene ambiguous. The CDR3 runs 15 residues. V was clipped by 5 bases and J by 0 bases, with 12 bases between them. CDR1 and CDR2 from the germline V gene are SEHNR and FQNEAQ (reference sequence).

This clonotype was detected a few times. This sequence joins TRBV9 and TRBJ2-3; TRBD2 matches at 10 bases. The CDR3 extends over 18 amino acids. Germline values: CDR1 SGDLS, CDR2 YYNGEE. The J segment lost 3 bases and the V segment lost 0 bases, leaving 10 bases of the junction unmatched. The chain's CDR3 is CASSVVDSGGAGTDTQYF. CDR3 DNA: TGTGCCAGCAGCGTAGTTGACAGCGGGGGGGCAGGAACAGATACGCAGTATTTT.